This T cell receptor (beta chain) derives from a study of T cells in localized non-small cell lung cancer. General study points: Higher blood T cell density tracked longer overall survival. For the top 100 tumor clones, a median about 56 also appeared in adjacent lung. Uninvolved nearby lung showed the greatest T cell clonality, exceeding that found in tumor. Owing to sequencing of a solitary tumor region, heterogeneity cannot be discounted.

V trimming: 10 bases; J trimming: 5 bases; junction bases outside the gene matches: 13. Germline V gives CDR1 LNHDA, CDR2 SQIVND (reference sequence). The CDR3 has 15 residues. Using immunoSEQ multiplex PCR, the repertoire was profiled, and TCRdb retains in-frame clones only, with some absent. The data contain 50,000 to 55,000 clones, more than 85% of them singletons. Note on this clone: Its antigen is as yet unknown. This could be a read error, since a much larger clone is one nucleotide away. Other DNA sequences in the sample encode the same CDR3.

This sequence originates from a female donor with stage II lung adenocarcinoma. The V call is TRBV19, the J call TRBJ2-2, with 7 bases that match TRBD1. The sequences come from PBMCs, collected before any cancer treatment. The CDR3, as DNA: TGTGCCACCTCCACCGGAACAGGGGATACCGGGGAGCTGTTTTTT. The encoded protein is CATSTGTGDTGELFF. The full variable domain, completed using reference TRBV19 and TRBJ2-2, is DGGITQSPKYLFRKEGQNVTLSCEQNLNHDAMYWYRQDPGQGLRLIYYSQIVNDFQKGDIAEGYSVSREKKESFPLTVTSAQKNPTAFYLCATSTGTGDTGELFFGEGSRLTVL.